Listed here are 10 T cell receptor beta chains from one sample, sequenced in a study of early T cells in non-severe SARS-CoV-2 infection. MiXCR was run by TCRdb on the 5' RACE reads, yielding one entry per CDR3 protein. The sample holds 20,000 to 25,000 distinct CDR3 sequences, 4.3% seen once. Sequencing was carried out using whole blood. The receptors were gathered from an adult who was a healthcare worker with PCR-confirmed SARS-CoV-2 infection or an uninfected control (not recorded which).

In this sample, this clonotype turned up many times. The chain links TRBV2 to TRBJ2-5, with a possible D match to TRBD2 (6 bases). Trimming stripped 4 bases from V and 0 bases from J, with 12 bases between. This CDR3 contains 15 residues. Germline V gene lookup returns CDR1 SNHLY and CDR2 FYNNEI. CDR3 sequence: CASSGYSGYQETQYF. Here the CDR3 DNA reads TGTGCCAGCAGTGGGTATAGCGGCTACCAAGAGACCCAGTACTTC.

There are many counts of this clonotype. V gene TRBV10-3 combines with J gene TRBJ2-1; 9 nucleotides align to TRBD1. Losses at the gene ends were 8 bases for V and 7 bases for J; bases not matched to a gene: 15. The germline CDR1 and CDR2 sequences are ENHRY and SYGVKD. The CDR3 is 16 amino acids. The CDR3: CAISNRDRVLRNEQFF. The DNA of the CDR3 is TGTGCCATCTCAAACCGGGACAGGGTACTAAGGAATGAGCAGTTCTTC.

This clonotype was seen ten or more times. The V and J genes are TRBV7-8 and TRBJ2-1; weak D call: TRBD1 (6 bases). Germline CDR1 is SGHVS and CDR2 is FQNEAQ. The CDR3 is 15 amino acids. Trimming removed 5 bases from V and 2 bases from J, with 13 bases in between. The CDR3 nucleotides read TGTGCCAGCAGCCTCTCGTGGGGGCCCTACAATGAGCAGTTCTTC. This encodes CASSLSWGPYNEQFF.

This clonotype is deemed medium-sized. The chain joins TRBV6-2 or TRBV6-3 to TRBJ2-7; 12 nucleotides align to TRBD2. The CDR3 contains 15 residues. The V gene end was trimmed by 5 bases and the J gene end by 5 bases; junction bases not matched to a gene: 7. Germline V gene sequence: CDR1 MNHEY, CDR2 SVGEGT. The CDR3 spells CASSPRLAGADEQYF. CDR3 DNA: TGTGCCAGCAGTCCCCGACTAGCGGGAGCAGACGAGCAGTACTTC.

The chain carries TRBV11-2 and TRBJ2-3; no definite D call. In germline, CDR1 is SGHAT, CDR2 FQNNGV. CDR3 length equals 14 residues. Trimming took off 1 base at V and 6 bases at J, with 11 bases between the two ends. CDR3 loop: CASSLGTTTDTQYF. The DNA of the CDR3 is TGTGCCAGCAGCTTAGGAACCACGACGGATACGCAGTATTTT.

The V call is TRBV20-1, the J call TRBJ1-1; D is unclear. Trimming took off 3 bases at V and 4 bases at J, with 12 bases between the two ends. This CDR3 has 13 residues. In germline, CDR1 is DFQATT, CDR2 SNEGSKA (reference sequence). This CDR3 is CSARPFEVTEAFF. The CDR3 nucleotides are TGCAGTGCTAGGCCCTTTGAGGTCACTGAAGCTTTCTTT.

This clonotype was counted ten times or more. This chain joins TRBV14 and TRBJ1-1, with TRBD1 identical over 10 bases. The V gene end was trimmed by 2 bases and the J gene end by 5 bases; junction bases not matched to a gene: 5. This CDR3 is built from 15 residues. Germline lookup yields CDR1 SGHDN and CDR2 FVKESK. The DNA for the CDR3 is TGTGCCAGCAGCCAAACCCGGACAGGGGGGACTGAAGCTTTCTTT. Amino acids: CASSQTRTGGTEAFF.

This clonotype has more than one count but fewer than ten. This rearrangement joins TRBV19 to TRBJ2-1; D ambiguous. Germline assignment: CDR1 LNHDA and CDR2 SQIVND (reference sequence). The ends were cut back, 3 bases at V and 0 bases at J, with 15 bases in the middle. The CDR3 runs to 17 residues. The CDR3 here is CASSISPVGSSYNEQFF. For the CDR3, the DNA is TGTGCCAGTAGTATTTCACCCGTGGGCAGCTCCTACAATGAGCAGTTCTTC.

This clonotype was picked up many times. V is TRBV12-3 or TRBV12-4 and J is TRBJ1-1, with 8 bases matching TRBD1. The V gene end was trimmed by 5 bases and the J gene end by 10 bases; junction bases not matched to a gene: 6. This CDR3 has 12 amino acids. DNA for the CDR3: TGTGCCAGCAGTCCGGGGACAGGAGGAGCTTTCTTT. This sequence encodes CASSPGTGGAFF.

There are many counts of this clonotype. A junction end diverges from the germline sequence, so it may reflect a read error. The chain joins TRBV12-3 or TRBV12-4 to TRBJ2-3, with D tentatively TRBD1 (7 bases). The CDR3 is 13 residues long. In DNA, the CDR3 is TGTGCCAGCAGTAATCACCGGGGGACAGCCCGACGTTTT. The encoded protein is CASSNHRGTARRF.